The 3 T cell receptor beta chains given below trace back to one sample, sequenced in a study of T-cell reconstitution after alpha-beta-depleted transplantation in children. TCRbeta library preparation incorporated unique molecular identifiers. One entry per CDR3 protein results from TCRdb running MiXCR on the PCR reads. This table holds about 580,000 distinct CDR3 sequences, about 21% found once. Material: PBMCs, mostly from graft donor cells, obtained 360 days after TCRalphabeta/CD19-depleted stem cell transplant. These receptors came from a boy under two years old who had a stem cell transplant for acute myeloid leukemia, so the T cells may come from the graft donor.

J is TRBJ2-5 and V is TRBV7-2; D is ambiguous. V was clipped by 4 bases and J by 5 bases, with 8 bases between them. Germline lookup yields CDR1 SGHTA and CDR2 FQGNSA. The CDR3 contains 12 residues. The CDR3 loop is CASSSWAETQYF. CDR3 nucleotides: TGTGCCAGCAGCTCCTGGGCGGAGACCCAGTACTTC.

This clonotype has only a few counts. A far larger clone is just one base off, so this is likely a read error. V and J are TRBV11-3 and TRBJ2-3; D is unclear. Germline CDR1 reads SGHNT; CDR2 reads YENEEA. V shed 3 bases and J shed 6 bases, with 4 bases lying between them. The CDR3 totals 11 residues. DNA of the CDR3: TGTGCCAGCAGCTTCATGGATACGCAGTATTTT. This translates into CASSFMDTQYF.

This clonotype was seen at least ten times. The chain uses TRBV6-5 and TRBJ2-1; D is ambiguous. This CDR3 spans 18 amino acids. Germline CDR1 and CDR2: MNHEY and SVGAGI. V was trimmed by 0 bases and J by 5 bases, leaving 20 bases between them. In DNA form, the CDR3 reads TGTGCCAGCAGTTACTCGAACCCCTTGGACGGAGTCCACAATGAGCAGTTCTTC. Amino acid sequence: CASSYSNPLDGVHNEQFF.